This TCR beta chain was captured in a study of CD8+CD57+ T cells in acquired aplastic anemia. General study points: The CD8+ Simpson's diversity of patients and controls was not significantly different.

The germline CDR1 and CDR2 sequences are SGHTA and FQGNSA. The CDR3 contains 8 residues when both ends are counted. Profiles of TCR beta VDJ and CDR3 were generated from a genomic DNA template. TCRdb used MiXCR to reprocess the reads, holding one entry per CDR3 protein. The data contain 190,000 or so distinct CDR3 sequences, under 65% of them singletons. A note on this clonotype: Its antigen is still unknown. The final CDR3 position lacks the conserved phenylalanine or tryptophan, pointing to a likely read error. No DNA is shown, since the ends of the CDR3 on it are uncertain; the CDR3 is the one TCRdb lists.

The TCR comes from a human donor in good health. The chain carries TRBV7-2 and TRBJ2-5; the table calls TRBD1, which could not be checked here. Sequencing used sorted CD4+, CD8+, or CD8+CD57+ T cells (not recorded which) from PBMCs. CDR3 protein: CASSPRDD.